Below, 5 T cell receptor beta chains from the same sample are listed, as sequenced in a study of T cell repertoires in ileal Crohn's disease. Sequenced by immunoSEQ multiplex PCR; TCRdb stores in-frame clones only, minus some. The table lists roughly 17,000 clones, 92% of them singletons, with about 7.1% in the top ten. Documented time point: inflamed ileum from the surgical specimen. The specimen sequenced was ileal tissue. Receptor source: an adult with Crohn's disease.

This rearrangement joins TRBV5-3 to TRBJ2-2; tentative D call: TRBD2 (7 bases). TRBV5-3 is flagged as an ORF with uncertain function. V was pared by 5 bases and J by 4 bases, with 15 bases between. The CDR3 covers 15 residues. The CDR3 here is CARRFDGGLTGELFF. CDR3 nucleotide sequence: TGTGCCAGAAGGTTTGACGGGGGGCTCACCGGGGAGCTGTTTTTT.

The rearrangement links TRBV6-4 to TRBJ1-2; maybe TRBD1 (6 bases). Between the trimmed V and J ends, which lost 0 bases and 4 bases, there was a span of 15 bases. The CDR3 covers 16 residues. Germline loops: CDR1 MRHNA, CDR2 SNTAGT. CDR3 sequence reads: CASSDSCSGVIYGYTF. The CDR3 DNA reads TGTGCCAGCAGTGACTCCTGCTCAGGGGTGATCTATGGCTACACCTTC.

The chain is built from TRBV11-1 and TRBJ2-5, with D perhaps matching TRBD1 or TRBD2 (5 bases each). The ends were cut back, 7 bases at V and 5 bases at J, with 17 bases in the middle. Germline CDR1 reads SGHAT; CDR2 reads FQDESV (reference sequence). The CDR3 totals 14 residues. CDR3 sequence reads: CASTQSGRGETQYF. DNA of the CDR3: TGTGCCAGCACCCAATCGGGAAGGGGCGAGACCCAGTACTTC.

The V call is TRBV19, the J call TRBJ2-5; 7 bases map to TRBD1. Germline CDR1 is LNHDA and CDR2 is SQIVND (reference sequence). The CDR3 covers 16 residues. V gave up 1 base and J gave up 6 bases; unmatched junction bases: 11. This CDR3 reads CASSIVPSGQRKTQYF. CDR3 nucleotide sequence: TGTGCCAGTAGTATAGTGCCGTCGGGACAGAGAAAGACCCAGTACTTC.

This clone was picked up one time. The chain joins TRBV15 to TRBJ1-1; D is possibly TRBD1 (6 bases). Trimming shortened V by 2 bases and J by 1 base, and 8 bases separated the two germline ends. The CDR3 consists of 14 residues. The germline gives CDR1 LNHNV, CDR2 YYDKDF (reference sequence). The CDR3 loop is CATSRMGANTEAFF. The CDR3 region has the DNA TGTGCCACCAGCAGAATGGGGGCGAACACTGAAGCTTTCTTT. The whole variable domain, remainder taken from reference TRBV15 and TRBJ1-1, is DAMVIQNPRYQVTQFGKPVTLSCSQTLNHNVMYWYQQKSSQAPKLLFHYYDKDFNNEADTPDNFQSRRPNTSFCFLDIRSPGLGDTAMYLCATSRMGANTEAFFGQGTRLTVV.